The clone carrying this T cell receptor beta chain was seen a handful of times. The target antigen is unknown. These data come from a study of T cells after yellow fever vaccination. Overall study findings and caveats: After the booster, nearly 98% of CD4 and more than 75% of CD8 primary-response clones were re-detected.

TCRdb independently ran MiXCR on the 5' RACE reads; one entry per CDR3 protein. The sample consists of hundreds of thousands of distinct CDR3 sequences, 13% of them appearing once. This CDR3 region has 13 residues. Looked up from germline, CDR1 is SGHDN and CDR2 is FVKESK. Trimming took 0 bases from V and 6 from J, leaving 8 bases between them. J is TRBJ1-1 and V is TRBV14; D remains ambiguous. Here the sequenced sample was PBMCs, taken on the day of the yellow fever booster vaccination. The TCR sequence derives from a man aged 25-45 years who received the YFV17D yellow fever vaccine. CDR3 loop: CASSQDLRAEAFF. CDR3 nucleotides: TGTGCCAGCAGCCAAGATTTACGGGCTGAAGCTTTCTTT. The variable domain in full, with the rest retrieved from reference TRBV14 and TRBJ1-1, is EAGVTQFPSHSVIEKGQTVTLRCDPISGHDNLYWYRRVMGKEIKFLLHFVKESKQDESGMPNNRFLAERTGGTYSTLKVQPAELEDSGVYFCASSQDLRAEAFFGQGTRLTVV.